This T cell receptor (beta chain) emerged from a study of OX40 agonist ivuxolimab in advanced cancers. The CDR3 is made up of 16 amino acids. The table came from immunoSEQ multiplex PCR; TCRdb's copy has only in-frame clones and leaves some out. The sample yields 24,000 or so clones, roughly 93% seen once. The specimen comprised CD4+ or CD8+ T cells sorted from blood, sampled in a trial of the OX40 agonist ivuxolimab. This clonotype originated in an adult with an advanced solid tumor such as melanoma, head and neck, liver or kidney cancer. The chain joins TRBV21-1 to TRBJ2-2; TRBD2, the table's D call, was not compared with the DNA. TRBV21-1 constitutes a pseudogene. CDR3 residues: CASSDRSGKGTGELFF. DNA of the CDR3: TGTGCCAGCAGCGACCGTAGCGGGAAAGGCACCGGGGAGCTGTTTTTT.